This T cell receptor beta chain was obtained from a study of cytomegalovirus exposure and HLA in healthy donors. Only one count was recorded for this clone. The antigen is undetermined. Points from the study as a whole: The authors listed approximately 160 TCR beta chains as cytomegalovirus-associated. When a later analysis compared HLA-associated TCR beta chains with equally common others, the HLA-associated chains turned out to be more clonally expanded and to have lower generation probabilities. In a later analysis, V- and J-gene trimming of beta chains associated with a DCLRE1C missense variant, replicated independently.

CDR1 is SGHNT, CDR2 YYREEE, per germline (reference sequence). V was pared by 4 bases and J by 1 base, with 15 bases between. The CDR3 has 17 amino acids. Vbeta (60) and Jbeta (13) primers were used in the PCR. Some clones are missing from TCRdb's copy, which holds only in-frame ones; the method was immunoSEQ multiplex PCR. The sample lists 150,000 to 200,000 clones; 75% were seen once. Healthy bone marrow donors made up the donor group. The chain carries TRBV5-4 and TRBJ2-6, with a possible D match to TRBD1 (5 bases). Sequenced: PBMCs. The TCR comes from a man aged 18 to 29 in good health and CMV-seropositive. The CDR3 DNA reads TGTGCCAGCAGCCCAACGATAGCAGGGTCTGGGGCCAACGTCCTGACTTTC. Protein sequence: CASSPTIAGSGANVLTF.